These 25 T cell receptor beta chains were sequenced from one sample in a study of cytomegalovirus exposure and HLA in healthy donors. Clones were sequenced by immunoSEQ multiplex PCR, and TCRdb holds only the in-frame ones, with some missing. The data contain approximately 60,000 clones, approximately 95% of them singletons. Specimen: PBMCs. The receptors stem from a woman aged 18-29 years in good health and CMV-seropositive.

V is TRBV4-1 and J is TRBJ2-3; D is undetermined. The CDR3 sequence is 13 residues long. The germline V and J ends were trimmed by 2 bases and 1 base, with 4 bases remaining between them. Germline CDR1 and CDR2: MGHRA and YSYEKL. CDR3 sequence reads: CASSQSRTDTQYF. DNA for the CDR3: TGCGCCAGCAGCCAAAGCCGCACAGATACGCAGTATTTT.

The chain links TRBV7-6 to TRBJ2-3, with 7 bases that match TRBD1. Germline CDR1 SGHVS, CDR2 FNYEAQ. Losses at the gene ends were 5 bases for V and 5 bases for J; bases not matched to a gene: 4. CDR3 size: 13 residues. This chain's CDR3 is CASSTRQGDTQYF. CDR3 coding DNA: TGTGCCAGCAGCACCCGACAGGGAGATACGCAGTATTTT.

This clone was detected only once. V usage is TRBV27 and J usage is TRBJ2-4; TRBD2 aligns across 10 bases. This CDR3 has 15 residues. The V and J ends lost 9 bases and 8 bases, in that order; junction bases with no gene match: 13. The germline V gene has CDR1 MNHEY and CDR2 SMNVEV (reference sequence). CDR3 nucleotides: TGTGCCAGTGGCCGTCGGCTAGCGGGAGTAGACATTCAGTACTTC. Amino acid sequence: CASGRRLAGVDIQYF.

This chain connects TRBV28 to TRBJ2-7; D gene ambiguous. From germline, CDR1 is MDHEN and CDR2 SYDVKM. V was trimmed by 2 bases and J by 2 bases, leaving 19 bases between them. CDR3 size: 17 residues. DNA of the CDR3: TGTGCCAGCAGTTTAGAGATACAGCTATACTCAACCTACGAGCAGTACTTC. This codes for CASSLEIQLYSTYEQYF.

This chain joins TRBV7-9 and TRBJ2-7; no definite D call. Trimming took off 5 bases at V and 0 bases at J, with 5 bases between the two ends. Germline loops: CDR1 SEHNR, CDR2 FQNEAQ (reference sequence). This CDR3 is 12 amino acids long. The CDR3: CASSLTSYEQYF. The CDR3 nucleotides read TGTGCCAGCAGCCTAACCTCCTACGAGCAGTACTTC.

This chain links TRBV20-1 with TRBJ2-5; D is unclear. V was shortened by 7 bases and J by 5 bases, with 11 bases between the two germline ends. Germline CDR1 reads DFQATT; CDR2 reads SNEGSKA (reference sequence). This CDR3 region has 11 residues. The CDR3, as DNA: TGCAGTGTCTCTAGTTACGAGACCCAGTACTTC. This encodes CSVSSYETQYF.

V and J are TRBV6-1 and TRBJ1-2; possible D gene TRBD1, 6 bases. CDR3 length: 15 amino acids. Germline values: CDR1 MNHNS, CDR2 SASEGT. The V end was cut by 4 bases, the J end by 4 bases, with 16 bases between. CDR3 DNA: TGTGCCAGCAGTGGGTCCTGGACAGTCACCTATGGCTACACCTTC. This translates into CASSGSWTVTYGYTF.

This chain links TRBV5-8 with TRBJ2-7; D perhaps matches TRBD1 (6 bases). V shed 0 bases and J shed 5 bases, with 18 bases lying between them. CDR3 size: 16 residues. Germline CDR1 and CDR2: SGHTS and YDEGEE. This CDR3 is CASSLGVLGHGDEQYF. The DNA for the CDR3 is TGTGCCAGCAGCTTGGGGGTGCTGGGACATGGGGACGAGCAGTACTTC.

Only one count was recorded for this clone. The gene calls are TRBV5-1 and TRBJ1-2, with 9 bases that match TRBD1. There are 13 residues in the CDR3. The V gene's germline CDR1 is SGHRS and CDR2 YFSETQ. With V trimmed by 3 bases and J by 13 bases, 10 bases remained unmatched. CDR3 in amino acids: CASSSGTGLGGTF. The CDR3 DNA reads as TGCGCCAGCAGCTCCGGGACAGGGTTGGGTGGCACCTTC.

This clone has a single count. This chain joins TRBV27 and TRBJ2-2; D gene unclear. CDR3 size: 16 residues. CDR1 is MNHEY, CDR2 SMNVEV, per germline (reference sequence). Trimming removed 1 base from V and 0 bases from J, with 9 bases in between. The CDR3 region is CASSLYRPANTGELFF. CDR3 coding DNA: TGTGCCAGCAGTTTATACAGACCAGCGAACACCGGGGAGCTGTTTTTT.

The chain uses TRBV5-5 and TRBJ2-1; TRBD2 matches 7 bases. Germline V CDR1 and CDR2: SGHKS, YYEKEE (reference sequence). The V and J ends lost 3 bases and 6 bases, in that order; junction bases with no gene match: 9. This CDR3 comprises 15 residues. The CDR3 here is CASSWGGIGVNEQFF. In DNA form, the CDR3 reads TGTGCCAGCAGCTGGGGGGGTATAGGAGTCAATGAGCAGTTCTTC.

The chain joins TRBV14 to TRBJ1-2; D is unresolved. From germline, CDR1 is SGHDN and CDR2 FVKESK. CDR3 length: 14 residues. V shed 0 bases and J shed 8 bases, with 13 bases lying between them. Here the CDR3 DNA reads TGTGCCAGCAGCCAAGATCGGGGTACGGGAGGCTACACCTTC. Translation: CASSQDRGTGGYTF.

The chain employs TRBV5-5 and TRBJ1-6, with TRBD1 as a possible D gene (6 bases). Trimming removed 0 bases from V and 9 bases from J, with 16 bases in between. The CDR3 loop spans 16 amino acids. Germline V gene data show CDR1 as SGHKS and CDR2 as YYEKEE (reference sequence). The CDR3 spells CASSLAASGVGSPLHF. The CDR3 DNA is TGTGCCAGCAGCTTGGCCGCTTCAGGGGTGGGTTCACCCCTCCACTTT.

This chain connects TRBV7-9 to TRBJ1-2, with 9 bases lining up with TRBD1. With 4 bases clipped from V and 6 bases from J, the junction kept 21 bases outside the gene matches. CDR3 length: 19 amino acids. Germline V CDR1 and CDR2: SEHNR, FQNEAQ (reference sequence). The CDR3 region is CASSSPHVGQGQNGDGYTF. Written as DNA, the CDR3 is TGTGCCAGCAGCTCCCCGCACGTGGGACAGGGTCAAAACGGAGATGGCTACACCTTC.

The chain carries TRBV29-1 and TRBJ1-5, with a tentative D call TRBD1 (6 bases). CDR1 and CDR2 from the germline V gene are SQVTM and ANQGSEA. Trimming removed 7 bases at V and 0 bases at J, with 10 bases between. The CDR3 sequence is 13 residues long. The CDR3 protein is CSAGAGSNQPQHF. As DNA, the CDR3 is TGCAGCGCAGGGGCAGGTAGCAATCAGCCCCAGCATTTT.

The chain combines TRBV9 with TRBJ1-1; no firm D call. The germline V gene encodes CDR1 SGDLS and CDR2 YYNGEE. Trimming pared 2 bases from V and 4 bases from J, leaving 12 bases between. The CDR3 spans 14 residues. DNA for the CDR3: TGTGCCAGCAGCGTCAGTGTGGAGGGCACTGAAGCTTTCTTT. This encodes CASSVSVEGTEAFF.

The gene calls are TRBV6-1 and TRBJ2-5; the D gene is possibly TRBD2 (6 bases). CDR3 length equals 23 residues. V lost 2 bases to trimming and J lost 9 bases, with 43 bases between them. Germline loops: CDR1 MNHNS, CDR2 SASEGT. The CDR3 spells CASSEWGWGLGLCGSGLRSAQYF. The CDR3 DNA sequence: TGTGCCAGCAGTGAATGGGGATGGGGCCTGGGTTTATGTGGGAGCGGGCTACGTTCGGCCCAGTACTTC.

The chain employs TRBV10-2 and TRBJ1-4; D is ambiguous. Trimming took 2 bases from V and 10 from J, leaving 8 bases between them. Germline V gene data show CDR1 as WSHSY and CDR2 as SAAADI. This CDR3 spans 12 amino acids. CDR3 in amino acids: CASSEVRGKLFF. CDR3 DNA: TGCGCCAGCAGTGAGGTCCGGGGAAAACTGTTTTTT.

This clone was recorded a few times. The gene calls are TRBV7-8 and TRBJ2-2; TRBD2 agrees at 14 bases. Losses at the gene ends were 1 base for V and 6 bases for J; bases not matched to a gene: 10. The germline gives CDR1 SGHVS, CDR2 FQNEAQ. The CDR3 is 19 amino acids. This chain's CDR3 is CASSLDGTSGRRGPGELFF. CDR3 DNA: TGTGCCAGCAGCTTAGATGGGACTAGCGGGAGACGGGGTCCCGGGGAGCTGTTTTTT.

This clone was recorded only once. The chain employs TRBV2 and TRBJ1-4; D possibly corresponds to TRBD1 (6 bases). In germline, CDR1 is SNHLY, CDR2 FYNNEI. The V end lost 7 bases, the J end lost 5 bases, and 11 bases lay between the germline ends. The CDR3 runs 13 residues. CDR3 nucleotide sequence: TGTGCCAGCAACCCAGACAGGAATGAAAAACTGTTTTTT. As protein: CASNPDRNEKLFF.

This clone was seen only a few times. This sequence joins TRBV7-3 and TRBJ1-1, with D unresolved. This CDR3 has 13 amino acids. V was shortened by 5 bases and J by 0 bases, with 7 bases between the two germline ends. CDR1 and CDR2 (germline): SGHTA, FQGTGA. The DNA for the CDR3 is TGTGCCAGCAGCCTGGAGTTGAACACTGAAGCTTTCTTT. Encoded protein: CASSLELNTEAFF.

V usage is TRBV19 and J usage is TRBJ2-1; TRBD2 matches at 7 bases. Germline CDR1 reads LNHDA; CDR2 reads SQIVND (reference sequence). This CDR3 is built from 14 residues. Trimming took 7 bases from V and 5 from J; bases not matched to a gene: 8. The CDR3 sequence is CASTGLDRDNEQFF. The CDR3 bases are TGTGCCAGTACCGGACTAGATCGGGACAATGAGCAGTTCTTC. Looking up the rest from reference TRBV19 and TRBJ2-1 gives the full variable domain: DGGITQSPKYLFRKEGQNVTLSCEQNLNHDAMYWYRQDPGQGLRLIYYSQIVNDFQKGDIAEGYSVSREKKESFPLTVTSAQKNPTAFYLCASTGLDRDNEQFFGPGTRLTVL.

This chain links TRBV6-6 with TRBJ1-5, with D hard to call. The CDR3 has 15 amino acids. The ends were cut back, 0 bases at V and 5 bases at J, with 11 bases in the middle. The germline V gene has CDR1 MNHNY and CDR2 SVGAGI (reference sequence). For the CDR3, the DNA is TGTGCCAGCAGTTACTCGTCCTCCTCGGATCAGCCCCAGCATTTT. Translation gives CASSYSSSSDQPQHF.

The chain is built from TRBV7-3 and TRBJ2-1; D is possibly TRBD1 (5 bases). In germline, CDR1 is SGHTA, CDR2 FQGTGA. The V end was cut by 0 bases, the J end by 3 bases, with 9 bases between. The CDR3 loop spans 15 amino acids. CDR3 amino acids: CASSLTIDSYNEQFF. CDR3 bases: TGTGCCAGCAGCTTAACGATAGACAGCTACAATGAGCAGTTCTTC.

The chain is built from TRBV15 and TRBJ1-1; tentatively, D is TRBD1 (6 bases). Germline V CDR1 and CDR2: LNHNV, YYDKDF (reference sequence). The V end lost 6 bases, the J end lost 0 bases, and 11 bases lay between the germline ends. The CDR3 is 14 residues long. Here the CDR3 reads CATSGGALNTEAFF. CDR3 bases: TGTGCCACCAGTGGGGGGGCTCTGAACACTGAAGCTTTCTTT. Together with reference TRBV15 and TRBJ1-1, the CDR3 gives the full variable domain: DAMVIQNPRYQVTQFGKPVTLSCSQTLNHNVMYWYQQKSSQAPKLLFHYYDKDFNNEADTPDNFQSRRPNTSFCFLDIRSPGLGDTAMYLCATSGGALNTEAFFGQGTRLTVV.